A selection of T cell receptor beta chains follows, all from one sample in a study of blood T cells in healthy people across ages. Using its own MiXCR run on the 5' RACE reads, TCRdb lists one record per CDR3 protein. The sample consists of about a million distinct CDR3 sequences, just over 50% of them appearing once. Material for sequencing was blood. Source of these receptors: a woman aged 60-75 years in good health. CDR3s include the opening cysteine and the closing phenylalanine or tryptophan. Fields, in order: CDR3 protein, J gene, V gene.

CDR3 protein: CASSQLRGLAGPKSTDTQYF
J gene: TRBJ2-3
V gene: TRBV4-1

CDR3 protein: CASSRQTGYEQYF
J gene: NA
V gene: TRBV9

CDR3 protein: CASSLWGQMGETQYF
J gene: TRBJ2-5
V gene: TRBV28

CDR3 protein: CAITSGRANEQYF
J gene: NA
V gene: TRBV28

CDR3 protein: CASSLAVLYNEQYF
J gene: NA
V gene: TRBV5-1

CDR3 protein: CASLSSGRYEQYF
J gene: TRBJ2-7
V gene: TRBV7-9

CDR3 protein: CSARGTTTFSYEQYF
J gene: TRBJ2-7
V gene: TRBV20-1

CDR3 protein: CASSQTLGLADLYNEQFF
J gene: TRBJ2-1
V gene: TRBV4-1

CDR3 protein: CSATLGQTNTEAFF
J gene: TRBJ1-1
V gene: TRBV20-1

CDR3 protein: CSPQQYGETQYF
J gene: TRBJ2-5
V gene: TRBV20-1

CDR3 protein: CSATEETQYF
J gene: TRBJ2-5
V gene: TRBV20-1

CDR3 protein: CASSPGSRYEQYF
J gene: TRBJ2-7
V gene: TRBV4-1

CDR3 protein: CSATGTGQSEQYF
J gene: TRBJ2-5
V gene: TRBV20-1

CDR3 protein: CASSLTPNLGAYEQYF
J gene: TRBJ2-7
V gene: TRBV27

CDR3 protein: CASSPQRTGTYEQYF
J gene: TRBJ2-7
V gene: TRBV18

CDR3 protein: CASSLPGTGTNEQYF
J gene: TRBJ2-7
V gene: TRBV28

CDR3 protein: CASSLQEQGDEQYF
J gene: TRBJ2-7
V gene: TRBV5-1

CDR3 protein: CASSPLVSYNEQYF
J gene: TRBJ2-7
V gene: TRBV5-1

CDR3 protein: CSVEVRETYEQYF
J gene: TRBJ2-7
V gene: TRBV29-1

CDR3 protein: CASRANPGETQYF
J gene: TRBJ2-5
V gene: TRBV2

CDR3 protein: CASKGLAPDEQYF
J gene: TRBJ2-7
V gene: TRBV28

CDR3 protein: CSARAGTGQGYTF
J gene: TRBJ1-2
V gene: TRBV20-1

CDR3 protein: CASSVGGVKSVNYGYTF
J gene: TRBJ1-2
V gene: TRBV9

CDR3 protein: CASSEKNWWSEAQYF
J gene: TRBJ2-5
V gene: TRBV25-1

CDR3 protein: CASSSKGARGKNIQYF
J gene: TRBJ2-4
V gene: TRBV7-2

CDR3 protein: CASSSIPTSGGAEETQYF
J gene: TRBJ2-5
V gene: TRBV5-1

CDR3 protein: CATSSGYSYNEQFF
J gene: TRBJ2-1
V gene: TRBV15

CDR3 protein: CASSSRAWQAYEQYF
J gene: TRBJ2-7
V gene: TRBV7-2

CDR3 protein: CASSQTPTTVINEKLFF
J gene: TRBJ1-4
V gene: TRBV4-1

CDR3 protein: CASSGAWLAGEETQYF
J gene: TRBJ2-5
V gene: TRBV5-6

CDR3 protein: CSAARPPGRKVGTQYF
J gene: TRBJ2-5
V gene: TRBV20-1

CDR3 protein: CASSFLSAGRIETQYF
J gene: NA
V gene: TRBV5-6

CDR3 protein: CASSQDSQLKGLGGYTQYF
J gene: TRBJ2-3
V gene: TRBV4-3

CDR3 protein: CASSEARGGGDTQYF
J gene: TRBJ2-3
V gene: TRBV2

CDR3 protein: CSATKTATDTQYF
J gene: TRBJ2-3
V gene: TRBV20-1

CDR3 protein: CSARNQQGNRREKLFF
J gene: TRBJ1-4
V gene: TRBV20-1

CDR3 protein: CASGRRGTQYF
J gene: TRBJ2-3
V gene: TRBV27

CDR3 protein: CSARDQGLAKNEQFF
J gene: TRBJ2-1
V gene: TRBV20-1

CDR3 protein: CASTESGGETDTQYF
J gene: TRBJ2-3
V gene: TRBV6-1

CDR3 protein: CASSFDFTTDTQYF
J gene: TRBJ2-3
V gene: TRBV7-9

CDR3 protein: CASSFPGQGSGANVLTF
J gene: TRBJ2-6
V gene: TRBV12-3/TRBV12-4

CDR3 protein: CASSLSVSGQFF
J gene: TRBJ2-1
V gene: TRBV5-5

CDR3 protein: CASSGGGSNIQYF
J gene: TRBJ2-4
V gene: TRBV18

CDR3 protein: CASSRRLGNEQFF
J gene: TRBJ2-1
V gene: TRBV28

CDR3 protein: CSVRTDQETQYF
J gene: TRBJ2-5
V gene: TRBV29-1

CDR3 protein: CSASSMVSSYNEQFF
J gene: TRBJ2-1
V gene: TRBV20-1

CDR3 protein: CSAPRSSGKETQYF
J gene: TRBJ2-5
V gene: TRBV20-1

CDR3 protein: CSARSGAGQFF
J gene: TRBJ2-1
V gene: TRBV20-1